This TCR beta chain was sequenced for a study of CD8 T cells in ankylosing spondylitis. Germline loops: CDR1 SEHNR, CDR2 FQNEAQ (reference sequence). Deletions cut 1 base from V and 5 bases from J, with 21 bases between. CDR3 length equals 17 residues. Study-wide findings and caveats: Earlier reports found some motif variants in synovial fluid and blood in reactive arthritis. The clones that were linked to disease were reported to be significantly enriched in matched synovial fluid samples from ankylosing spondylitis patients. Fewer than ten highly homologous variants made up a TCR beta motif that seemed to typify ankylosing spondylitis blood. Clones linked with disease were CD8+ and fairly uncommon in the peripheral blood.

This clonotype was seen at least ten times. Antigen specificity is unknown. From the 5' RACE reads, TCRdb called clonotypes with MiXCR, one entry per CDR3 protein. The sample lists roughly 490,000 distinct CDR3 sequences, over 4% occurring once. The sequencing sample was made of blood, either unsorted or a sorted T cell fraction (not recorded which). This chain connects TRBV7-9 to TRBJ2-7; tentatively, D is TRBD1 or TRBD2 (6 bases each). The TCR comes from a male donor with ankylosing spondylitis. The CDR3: CASSLVGRGLLSHEQYF. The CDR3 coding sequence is TGTGCCAGCAGCTTAGTGGGCAGGGGACTCCTTTCCCACGAGCAGTACTTC.